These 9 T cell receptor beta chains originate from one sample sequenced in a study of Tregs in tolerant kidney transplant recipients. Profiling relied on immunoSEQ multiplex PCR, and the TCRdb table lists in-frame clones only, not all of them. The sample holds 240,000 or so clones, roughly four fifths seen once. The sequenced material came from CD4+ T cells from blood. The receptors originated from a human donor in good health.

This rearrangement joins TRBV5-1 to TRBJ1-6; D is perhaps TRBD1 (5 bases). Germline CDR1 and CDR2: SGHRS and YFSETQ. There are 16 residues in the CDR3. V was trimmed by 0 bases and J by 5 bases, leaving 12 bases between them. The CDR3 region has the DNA TGCGCCAGCAGCTTGGTAGCAGGGTTAGATAATTCACCCCTCCACTTT. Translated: CASSLVAGLDNSPLHF.

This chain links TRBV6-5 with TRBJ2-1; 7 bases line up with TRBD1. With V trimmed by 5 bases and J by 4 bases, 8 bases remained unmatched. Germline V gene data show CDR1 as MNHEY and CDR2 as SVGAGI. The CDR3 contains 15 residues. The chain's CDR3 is CASSLTGVRYNEQFF. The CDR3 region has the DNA TGTGCCAGCAGTCTTACAGGGGTTCGTTACAATGAGCAGTTCTTC.

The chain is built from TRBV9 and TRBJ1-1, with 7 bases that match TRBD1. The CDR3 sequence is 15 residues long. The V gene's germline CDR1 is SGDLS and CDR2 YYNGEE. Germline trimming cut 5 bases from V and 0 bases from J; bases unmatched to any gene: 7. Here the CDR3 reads CASRATGQLNTEAFF. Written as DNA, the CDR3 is TGTGCCAGCAGGGCCACGGGACAGCTGAACACTGAAGCTTTCTTT.

The DNA for the CDR3 is TGTGCCAGCTCTAGGACAGGGGGATTTGACGGCAATCAGCCCCAGCATTTT. Its protein is CASSRTGGFDGNQPQHF. The chain combines TRBV18 with TRBJ1-5; 10 nucleotides line up with TRBD1. J lost 2 bases, V lost 6 bases, and 10 bases had no gene match. Germline V gives CDR1 KGHSH, CDR2 LQKENI. CDR3 length equals 17 residues.

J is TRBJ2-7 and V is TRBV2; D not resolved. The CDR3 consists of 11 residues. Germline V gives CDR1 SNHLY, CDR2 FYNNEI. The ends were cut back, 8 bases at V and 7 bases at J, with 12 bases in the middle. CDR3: CASSAGIEQYF. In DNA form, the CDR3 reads TGTGCCAGCTCCGCCGGTATAGAGCAGTACTTC.

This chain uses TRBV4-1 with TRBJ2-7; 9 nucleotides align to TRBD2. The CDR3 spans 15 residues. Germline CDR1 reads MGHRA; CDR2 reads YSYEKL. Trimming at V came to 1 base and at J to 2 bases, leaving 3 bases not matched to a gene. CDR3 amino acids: CASSQARTSAYEQYF. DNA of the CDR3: TGCGCCAGCAGCCAAGCTAGGACTAGCGCCTACGAGCAGTACTTC.

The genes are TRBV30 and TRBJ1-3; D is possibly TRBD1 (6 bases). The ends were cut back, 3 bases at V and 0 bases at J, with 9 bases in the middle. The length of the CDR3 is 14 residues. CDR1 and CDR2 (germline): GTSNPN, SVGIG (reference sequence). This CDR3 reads CAWSWGRSGNTIYF. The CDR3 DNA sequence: TGTGCCTGGAGCTGGGGGCGCTCTGGAAACACCATATATTTT.

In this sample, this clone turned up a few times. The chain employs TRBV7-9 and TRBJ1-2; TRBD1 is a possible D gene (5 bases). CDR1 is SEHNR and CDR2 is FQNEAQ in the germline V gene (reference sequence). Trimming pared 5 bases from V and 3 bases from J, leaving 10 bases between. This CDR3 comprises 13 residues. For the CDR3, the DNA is TGTGCCAGCAGCCAGGGCCAAGACTATGGCTACACCTTC. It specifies CASSQGQDYGYTF. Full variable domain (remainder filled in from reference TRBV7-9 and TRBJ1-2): DTGVSQNPRHKITKRGQNVTFRCDPISEHNRLYWYRQTLGQGPEFLTYFQNEAQLEKSRLLSDRFSAERPKGSFSTLEIQRTEQGDSAMYLCASSQGQDYGYTFGSGTRLTVV.

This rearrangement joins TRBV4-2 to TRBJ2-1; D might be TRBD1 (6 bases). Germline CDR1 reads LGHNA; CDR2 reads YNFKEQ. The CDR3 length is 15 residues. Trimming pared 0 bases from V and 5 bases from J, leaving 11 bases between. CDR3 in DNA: TGTGCCAGCAGCCAAGAATGGGGGCCTGACAATGAGCAGTTCTTC. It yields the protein CASSQEWGPDNEQFF.